This T cell receptor (beta chain) was captured by sequencing in a study of control samples from healthy donors and cancer patients. Profiled with immunoSEQ multiplex PCR; TCRdb holds only in-frame clones, not every one. The data hold fewer than 200,000 clones, with 93% observed a single time. This CDR3 comprises 16 residues. V was clipped by 5 bases and J by 4 bases, with 19 bases between them. Germline CDR1 reads SGHNT; CDR2 reads YYREEE (reference sequence). This sequence was found in a woman aged 60 to 75 in good health. The chain couples TRBV5-4 to TRBJ2-1; D might be TRBD2 (5 bases). The sample was blood. In DNA form, the CDR3 reads TGTGCCAGCAGGTTGCCGGGGTCCTCAGGTTACAATGAGCAGTTCTTC. This codes for CASRLPGSSGYNEQFF.